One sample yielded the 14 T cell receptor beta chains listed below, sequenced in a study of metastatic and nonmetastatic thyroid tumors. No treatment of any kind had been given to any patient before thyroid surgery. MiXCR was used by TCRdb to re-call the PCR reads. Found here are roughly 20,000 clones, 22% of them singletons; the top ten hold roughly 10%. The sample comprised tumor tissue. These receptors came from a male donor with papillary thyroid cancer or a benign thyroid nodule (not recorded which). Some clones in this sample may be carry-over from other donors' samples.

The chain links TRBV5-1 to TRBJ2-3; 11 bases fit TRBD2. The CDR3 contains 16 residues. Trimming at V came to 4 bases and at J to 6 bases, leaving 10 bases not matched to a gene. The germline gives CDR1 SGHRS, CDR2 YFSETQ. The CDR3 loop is CASSMTSGMIGDTQYF. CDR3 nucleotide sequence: TGCGCCAGCAGCATGACTAGCGGGATGATCGGGGATACGCAGTATTTT. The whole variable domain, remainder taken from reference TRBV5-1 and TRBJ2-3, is KAGVTQTPRYLIKTRGQQVTLSCSPISGHRSVSWYQQTPGQGLQFLFEYFSETQRNKGNFPGRFSGRQFSNSRSEMNVSTLELGDSALYLCASSMTSGMIGDTQYFGPGTRLTVL.

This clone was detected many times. In nucleotides, the CDR3 is TGTGCCAGCGTAGGGGGCGCGTATGGAAACACCATATATTTT. Its protein product is CASVGGAYGNTIYF. The rearrangement links TRBV7-8 to TRBJ1-3; 7 positions match TRBD1. This CDR3 comprises 14 residues. Germline lookup yields CDR1 SGHVS and CDR2 FQNEAQ. J lost 3 bases, V lost 8 bases, and 7 bases had no gene match. The full variable domain, rest sourced from reference TRBV7-8 and TRBJ1-3, is GAGVSQSPRYKVAKRGQDVALRCDPISGHVSLFWYQQALGQGPEFLTYFQNEAQLDKSGLPSDRFFAERPEGSVSTLKIQRTQQEDSAVYLCASVGGAYGNTIYFGEGSWLTVV.

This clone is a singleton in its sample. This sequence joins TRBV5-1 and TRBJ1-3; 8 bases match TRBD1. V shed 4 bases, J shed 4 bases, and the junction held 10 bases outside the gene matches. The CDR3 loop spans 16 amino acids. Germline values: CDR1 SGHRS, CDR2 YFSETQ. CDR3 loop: CASSALQGVKGNTIYF. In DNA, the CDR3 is TGCGCCAGCAGCGCATTACAGGGGGTAAAAGGAAACACCATATATTTT.

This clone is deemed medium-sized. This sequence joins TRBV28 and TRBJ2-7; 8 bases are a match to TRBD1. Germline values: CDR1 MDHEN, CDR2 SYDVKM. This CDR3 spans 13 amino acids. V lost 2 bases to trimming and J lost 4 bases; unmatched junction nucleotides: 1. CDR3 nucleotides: TGTGCCAGCAGTTTACGGACAGGGTACGAGCAGTACTTC. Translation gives CASSLRTGYEQYF.

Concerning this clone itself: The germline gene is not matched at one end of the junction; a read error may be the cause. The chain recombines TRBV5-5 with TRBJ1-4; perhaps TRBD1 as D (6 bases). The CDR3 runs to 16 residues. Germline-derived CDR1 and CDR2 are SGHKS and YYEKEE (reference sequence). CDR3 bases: TGTGCCAGCGGCGACAGGCTAACCTCAACTGATGAAAAACTGTTTTTT. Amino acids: CASGDRLTSTDEKLFF.

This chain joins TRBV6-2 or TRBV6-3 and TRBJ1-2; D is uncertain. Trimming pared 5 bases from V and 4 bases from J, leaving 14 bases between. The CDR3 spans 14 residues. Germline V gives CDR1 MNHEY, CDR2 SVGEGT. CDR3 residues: CASSHGEVGYGYTF. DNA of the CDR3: TGTGCCAGCAGTCACGGGGAGGTTGGCTATGGCTACACCTTC.

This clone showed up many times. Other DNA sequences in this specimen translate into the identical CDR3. The CDR3 DNA follows: TGTGCCAGCGAGACCGGGACAGGGGTAGAGACCCAGTACTTC. Protein product: CASETGTGVETQYF. The chain links TRBV6-1 to TRBJ2-5; TRBD1 aligns across 10 bases. Germline CDR1 is MNHNS and CDR2 is SASEGT. This CDR3 has 14 amino acids. J lost 4 bases, V lost 8 bases, and 7 bases had no gene match.

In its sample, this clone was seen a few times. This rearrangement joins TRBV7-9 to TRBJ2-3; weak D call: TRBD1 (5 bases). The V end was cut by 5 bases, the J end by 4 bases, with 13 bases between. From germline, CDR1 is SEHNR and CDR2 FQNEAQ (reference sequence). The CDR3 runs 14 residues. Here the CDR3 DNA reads TGTGCCAGCAGCCCCCCGTGGGGCTCAGATACGCAGTATTTT. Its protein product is CASSPPWGSDTQYF.

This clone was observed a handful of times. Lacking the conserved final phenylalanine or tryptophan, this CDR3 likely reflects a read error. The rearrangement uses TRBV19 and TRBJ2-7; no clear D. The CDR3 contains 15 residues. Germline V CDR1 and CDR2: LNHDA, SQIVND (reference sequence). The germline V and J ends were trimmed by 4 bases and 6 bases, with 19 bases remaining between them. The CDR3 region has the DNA TGTGCCAGTAGTACCCACGACACACGCTACTTCGAGCAGTACTTG. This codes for CASSTHDTRYFEQYL.

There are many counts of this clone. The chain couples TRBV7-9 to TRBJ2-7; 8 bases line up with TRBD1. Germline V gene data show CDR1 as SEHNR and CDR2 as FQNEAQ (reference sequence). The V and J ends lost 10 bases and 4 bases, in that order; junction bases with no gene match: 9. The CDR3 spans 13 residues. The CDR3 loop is CATQDRQGYEQYF. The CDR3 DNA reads TGTGCCACCCAGGATCGACAGGGGTACGAGCAGTACTTC.

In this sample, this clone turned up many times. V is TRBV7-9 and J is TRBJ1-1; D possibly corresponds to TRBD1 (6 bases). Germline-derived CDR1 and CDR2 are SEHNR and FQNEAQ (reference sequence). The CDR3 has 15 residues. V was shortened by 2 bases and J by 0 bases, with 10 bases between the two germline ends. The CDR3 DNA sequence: TGTGCCAGCAGCTTATCAGGGGCTATGAACACTGAAGCTTTCTTT. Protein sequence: CASSLSGAMNTEAFF.

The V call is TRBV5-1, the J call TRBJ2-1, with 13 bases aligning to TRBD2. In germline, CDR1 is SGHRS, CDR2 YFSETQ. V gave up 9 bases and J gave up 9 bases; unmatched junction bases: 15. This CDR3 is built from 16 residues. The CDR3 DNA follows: TGCGCCACCATCGTAGACGGGACTAGCGGGATCGCTGAGCAGTTCTTC. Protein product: CATIVDGTSGIAEQFF. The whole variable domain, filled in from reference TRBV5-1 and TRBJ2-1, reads KAGVTQTPRYLIKTRGQQVTLSCSPISGHRSVSWYQQTPGQGLQFLFEYFSETQRNKGNFPGRFSGRQFSNSRSEMNVSTLELGDSALYLCATIVDGTSGIAEQFFGPGTRLTVL.

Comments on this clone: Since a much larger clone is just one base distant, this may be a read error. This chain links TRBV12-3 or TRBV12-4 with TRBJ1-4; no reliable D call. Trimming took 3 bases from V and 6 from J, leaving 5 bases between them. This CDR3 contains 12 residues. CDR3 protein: CASSFSDEKLFF. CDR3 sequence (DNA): TGTGCCAGCAGTTTTTCCGATGAAAAACTGTTTTTT.

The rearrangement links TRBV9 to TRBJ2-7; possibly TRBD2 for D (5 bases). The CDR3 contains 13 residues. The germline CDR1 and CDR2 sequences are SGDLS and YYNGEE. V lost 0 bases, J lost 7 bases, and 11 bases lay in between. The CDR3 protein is CASSVAVGVEQYF. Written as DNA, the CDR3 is TGTGCCAGCAGCGTAGCGGTCGGGGTGGAGCAGTACTTC.